One T cell receptor beta chain is described in this entry. No cognate antigen has been identified for it. Base-call qualities are not available, and no considerably larger clone is one nucleotide away. These data originate in a study of blood T cell repertoires in COVID-19 (dated by TCRdb to 2019 to 2021). A note on the overall study: Samples from collaborators originated in the United States, Italy and Spain and spanned both the acute and convalescent phases of COVID-19. A de-identified subject ID, COVID-19 status, age in years and sex were almost always included in the sample metadata. Where HLA class I and class II types were available, the types were taken from metadata supplied by the sample provider, not from assay-based typing. A freely available public database, intended as a resource for researchers studying the immune response to SARS-CoV-2, is where the repertoires were released. Subjects who had been exposed to COVID-19, were actively infected with it, or had recovered from it provided the deeply sampled blood TCRbeta repertoires that made up the dataset. The samples were drawn from two sources: the first 160 participants of the ongoing ImmuneRACE study, and 1,254 subjects contributed by 6 global collaborators. The material from the prospective study consisted of cDNA or gDNA derived from T cells, B-cell-depleted T cells, or PBMCs. Overall results and qualifications from the work: The quantity of clinical and demographic metadata differed by source and by participant and was supplied without curation.

Another Seattle source contributed samples from volunteer blood donors who had recovered from COVID-19. The collaborating institutions used their own protocols to collect whole blood in K2EDTA tubes. For TCRbeta analysis, collaborators shipped samples as frozen whole blood, isolated PBMCs, or DNA extracted from either of those sample types. V was cut back by 6 bases and J by 1 base, leaving a gap of 12 bases between them. The CDR3, cysteine through phenylalanine, is 14 amino acids long. The retained sequence is limited to the CDR3, 42 bases, with the frame set at the first base. Sequences MDHEN (CDR1) and SYDVKM (CDR2) are obtained from the germline V gene. The immunoSEQ Assay, a bias-controlled multiplex PCR, was used to amplify TCRbeta CDR3 regions from genomic DNA. On the study's bioinformatics: Nucleated cell counts per sample were estimated from amplification of reference gene primers within the assay. To quantify the absolute abundance of each unique TCRbeta CDR3 rearrangement, sequence reads were collapsed and filtered. For each sample, productive Simpson clonality was calculated as the square root of Simpson's diversity index across productive rearrangements. What TCRdb holds here is the immuneACCESS table cut down to in-frame rearrangements. Part of the clones is not present; checked against another copy, under half of the missing clones reflect an unresolved V gene, and the others are unexplained. V, J and clone size reflect that table, while D and trimming were determined from the DNA. The sample includes under 300,000 clones, with around 90% observed a single time. The ten largest account for 0.9% to 1% of the sample.

This chain is built from TRBV28 and TRBJ1-1, with a weak D call of TRBD1 (6 bases match). The origin of this receptor is a woman aged 40 to 49 who had recovered from COVID-19. The sequenced sample consisted of peripheral blood. This receptor has the CDR3 CASRETGPNTEAFF. The nucleotide sequence is TGTGCCAGCAGAGAAACAGGGCCGAACACTGAAGCTTTCTTT.